One sample yielded the 21 T cell receptor beta chains listed below, sequenced in a study of early T cells in non-severe SARS-CoV-2 infection. TCRdb analysed the 5' RACE reads with MiXCR anew, one entry per CDR3 protein. The sample lists 53,000 or so distinct CDR3 sequences; 12% were seen once. Material: whole blood, obtained at baseline. The receptors originated from an adult who was a healthcare worker with PCR-confirmed SARS-CoV-2 infection or an uninfected control (not recorded which).

This clonotype was counted at least ten times. The rearrangement uses TRBV20-1 and TRBJ2-7; TRBD2 matches at 11 bases. The CDR3 loop spans 13 amino acids. V gave up 3 bases and J gave up 6 bases; unmatched junction bases: 4. Germline CDR1 and CDR2: DFQATT and SNEGSKA (reference sequence). The CDR3 DNA is TGCAGTGCTAGGCGGCTAGCGGGAGGCGAGCAGTACTTC. Translating it yields CSARRLAGGEQYF.

The chain carries TRBV4-3 and TRBJ2-1, with D possibly being TRBD1 (5 bases). The CDR3 contains 16 residues. Between the trimmed V and J ends, which lost 4 bases and 0 bases, there was a span of 13 bases. The germline V gene encodes CDR1 LGHNA and CDR2 YSLEER. The CDR3 reads CASSPGWGGSYNEQFF. Written as DNA, the CDR3 is TGCGCCAGCAGCCCAGGCTGGGGCGGCTCCTACAATGAGCAGTTCTTC.

The genes are TRBV12-3 or TRBV12-4 and TRBJ2-1; D gene unclear. V gave up 2 bases and J gave up 5 bases, with 13 bases separating them. The CDR3 is made up of 15 amino acids. The CDR3 here is CASSLTSWANNEQFF. CDR3 DNA sequence: TGTGCCAGCAGTTTAACCAGTTGGGCTAACAATGAGCAGTTCTTC.

The chain recombines TRBV6-2 or TRBV6-3 with TRBJ1-1; D remains ambiguous. The V and J ends lost 7 bases and 6 bases respectively, with 12 bases between them. In germline, CDR1 is MNHEY, CDR2 SVGEGT. This CDR3 has 12 residues. DNA for the CDR3: TGTGCCAGCACTGGGATGGGCCCTGAAGCTTTCTTT. Its translation is CASTGMGPEAFF.

V usage is TRBV6-5 and J usage is TRBJ1-1, with a weak D call TRBD1 (5 bases). Trimming took off 0 bases at V and 2 bases at J, with 10 bases between the two ends. CDR3 size: 15 residues. CDR1 and CDR2 (germline): MNHEY, SVGAGI. The chain's CDR3 is CASSYSTQANTEAFF. The CDR3 DNA reads TGTGCCAGCAGTTACTCAACACAGGCCAACACTGAAGCTTTCTTT.

This clonotype is categorized as medium-sized. The rearrangement joins TRBV4-3 to TRBJ1-1, with D possibly TRBD1 on 5 matching bases. V lost 0 bases and J 3 bases, leaving 14 bases between the germline ends. Per the germline V gene, CDR1 is LGHNA and CDR2 is YSLEER. This CDR3 has 16 amino acids. CDR3 DNA sequence: TGCGCCAGCAGCCAAGATCCTTTGAGGGGAGACACTGAAGCTTTCTTT. As protein: CASSQDPLRGDTEAFF.

This clonotype was counted many times. The chain is built from TRBV7-9 and TRBJ2-4; tentatively, D is TRBD2 (6 bases). The CDR3 consists of 16 residues. Germline CDR1 SEHNR, CDR2 FQNEAQ (reference sequence). V lost 3 bases to trimming and J lost 0 bases, with 12 bases between them. In nucleotides, the CDR3 is TGTGCCAGCAGCTTGACAGTGGGACTAGCCAAAAACATTCAGTACTTC. Translating it yields CASSLTVGLAKNIQYF.

To note about this clonotype: At one end, the junction sequence differs from germline, possibly due to a read error. This sequence joins TRBV19 and TRBJ2-1; TRBD2 matches 10 bases. Per germline, CDR1 LNHDA and CDR2 SQIVND (reference sequence). The CDR3 totals 16 residues. The CDR3 DNA follows: TGTGCTAGTAGTACCCAAGCGGGAGGGGCGACGAATGAGCAGTTCTTC. Amino acids: CASSTQAGGATNEQFF.

This clonotype came up a few times. The CDR3 DNA reads TGCGCCAGCAGCTTCCTCGACCCCCGGGGGCGAGATACGCAGTATTTT. Residues: CASSFLDPRGRDTQYF. The chain has TRBV5-1 and TRBJ2-3; D is possibly TRBD1 or TRBD2 (6 bases each). Germline V gene data show CDR1 as SGHRS and CDR2 as YFSETQ. The CDR3 sequence is 16 residues long. Trimming removed 2 bases from V and 5 bases from J, with 18 bases in between.

Only a few counts were recorded for this clonotype. The chain employs TRBV15 and TRBJ1-5, with D possibly TRBD1 on 5 matching bases. CDR1 is LNHNV, CDR2 YYDKDF, per germline (reference sequence). The V end was cut by 1 base, the J end by 2 bases, with 6 bases between. The CDR3 is 14 amino acids. The CDR3 sequence is CATSRAGGNQPQHF. The CDR3 DNA reads as TGTGCCACCAGCAGAGCGGGGGGCAATCAGCCCCAGCATTTT.

The CDR3 reads CASSVALMPQGKNIQYF. As DNA, the CDR3 is TGTGCCAGCAGCGTAGCACTAATGCCCCAAGGCAAAAACATTCAGTACTTC. The chain has TRBV9 and TRBJ2-4; no definite D call. The germline CDR1 and CDR2 sequences are SGDLS and YYNGEE. Trimming shortened V by 0 bases and J by 3 bases, and 16 bases separated the two germline ends. This CDR3 contains 17 residues.

The sample holds a few counts of this clonotype. The chain employs TRBV13 and TRBJ2-1; D is uncertain. Germline V gene lookup returns CDR1 PRHDT and CDR2 FYEKMQ (reference sequence). V was clipped by 5 bases and J by 9 bases, with 11 bases between them. This CDR3 comprises 12 residues. This CDR3 is CASSRLAREQFF. The DNA of the CDR3 is TGTGCCAGCAGCAGACTCGCGCGTGAGCAGTTCTTC.

The table lists this clonotype with a few counts. The chain uses TRBV5-4 and TRBJ1-2; 7 bases match TRBD1. The CDR3 extends over 13 amino acids. The germline gives CDR1 SGHNT, CDR2 YYREEE (reference sequence). Unmatched junction bases numbered 9, after V lost 5 bases and J lost 8 bases. CDR3 region: CASRTGTVLGYTF. Here the CDR3 DNA reads TGTGCCAGCAGGACCGGGACAGTCTTAGGCTACACCTTC.

This clonotype appeared once. The V call is TRBV12-3 or TRBV12-4, the J call TRBJ1-5, with TRBD1 matching 7 bases. With 6 bases clipped from V and 9 bases from J, the junction kept 11 bases outside the gene matches. This CDR3 has 14 residues. The CDR3 region has the DNA TGTGCCAGCAGGTACGGACAGGCCCAGCGGCCCCAGCATTTT. This gives the protein CASRYGQAQRPQHF.

V is TRBV5-6 and J is TRBJ2-7, with 7 bases fitting TRBD1. Germline values: CDR1 SGHDT, CDR2 YYEEEE. The CDR3 length is 13 residues. V dropped 6 bases and J dropped 8; count of bases not matched to a gene: 11. The CDR3, as DNA: TGTGCCAGCACCGGACAGGTTAATACGCAGCAGTACTTC. Translated: CASTGQVNTQQYF.

This clonotype came up a few times. The V gene is TRBV20-1, the J gene TRBJ1-2, with D unresolved. Trimming took off 0 bases at V and 8 bases at J, with 10 bases between the two ends. This CDR3 comprises 12 residues. Germline assignment: CDR1 DFQATT and CDR2 SNEGSKA (reference sequence). In DNA form, the CDR3 reads TGCAGTGCTAGAGATAGGGCGGGAGGCTACACCTTC. Residues: CSARDRAGGYTF.

This clonotype was observed many times. The CDR3 sequence: CASSSHRWEPQHF. Written as DNA, the CDR3 is TGTGCCAGTAGTTCCCATCGTTGGGAGCCCCAGCATTTT. The chain uses TRBV19 and TRBJ1-5, with D unclear. The CDR3 loop spans 13 amino acids. The V end was cut by 5 bases, the J end by 8 bases, with 13 bases between. Germline V gene data show CDR1 as LNHDA and CDR2 as SQIVND (reference sequence). Variable domain in full (rest from reference TRBV19 and TRBJ1-5): DGGITQSPKYLFRKEGQNVTLSCEQNLNHDAMYWYRQDPGQGLRLIYYSQIVNDFQKGDIAEGYSVSREKKESFPLTVTSAQKNPTAFYLCASSSHRWEPQHFGDGTRLSIL.

This clonotype was counted ten times or more. The chain has TRBV12-3 or TRBV12-4 and TRBJ2-5; possibly TRBD2 for D (6 bases). V was clipped by 5 bases and J by 0 bases, with 13 bases between them. The length of the CDR3 is 15 residues. Here the CDR3 reads CASSGAEGNQETQYF. As DNA, the CDR3 is TGTGCCAGCAGTGGGGCGGAGGGGAACCAAGAGACCCAGTACTTC.

Only a few counts were recorded for this clonotype. The chain carries TRBV6-1 and TRBJ2-5; D ambiguous. The CDR3 is 13 amino acids. Trimming removed 7 bases from V and 1 base from J, with 10 bases in between. CDR1 and CDR2 from the germline V gene are MNHNS and SASEGT. CDR3 DNA sequence: TGTGCCAGCACCGTAACTCTCCAAGAGACCCAGTACTTC. It specifies CASTVTLQETQYF.

This clonotype showed up just a few times. The chain recombines TRBV7-2 with TRBJ2-7; 7 bases agree with TRBD1. Germline V gene lookup returns CDR1 SGHTA and CDR2 FQGNSA. Germline trimming cut 5 bases from V and 1 base from J; bases unmatched to any gene: 8. The CDR3 has 15 amino acids. This CDR3 is CASSPRGTASYEQYF. As DNA, the CDR3 is TGTGCCAGCAGCCCCCGTGGGACAGCTTCCTACGAGCAGTACTTC.

The CDR3 region has the DNA TGCAGCGTTGTTCCGGGCAGAACTTACGAGCAGTACTTC. Amino acid sequence: CSVVPGRTYEQYF. The V and J genes are TRBV29-1 and TRBJ2-7; D not certain. The CDR3 consists of 13 residues. V was trimmed by 4 bases and J by 4 bases, leaving 14 bases between them. Germline-derived CDR1 and CDR2 are SQVTM and ANQGSEA.